This entry features one T cell receptor (beta chain) sequence. Which antigen it targets is not known. Base qualities are missing; no much larger clone stands one base away. The CDR3 numbers 15 residues from cysteine through phenylalanine. Only CDR3 DNA remains: 45 bases, in frame from the first base. Taken from the germline V gene (reference sequence), the CDR1 and CDR2 loops are DFQATT and SNEGSKA. Trimming removed 3 bases from V and 4 bases from J, leaving 17 bases between the germline ends. The data belong to a study of T cells in Graves' hyperthyroidism and ophthalmopathy (dated by TCRdb to about 2019). Some background on the complete study: Peripheral blood samples were taken at the time of initial diagnosis, prior to any treatment. TCR V-J signatures able to tell the groups apart were searched for in a discovery cohort of 100 or so patients, of whom more than 40 had Graves' ophthalmopathy and roughly 58 had stable Graves' hyperthyroidism. An independent validation cohort of around 19 hyperthyroidism patients and 17 patients who later progressed to ophthalmopathy tested prospective prediction of ophthalmopathy. The 95 to 100 discovery patients were randomly divided into training and test sets at a 7:3 ratio. In six Graves' hyperthyroidism patients, the study also compared T-cell repertoires from thyroid tissue with T-cell repertoires from blood. Following sampling, methimazole starting at 30 mg daily was given to hyperthyroidism patients, and high-dose intravenous methylprednisolone was given to ophthalmopathy patients. The paper describes TCR Vbeta CDR3 sequencing of around 140 peripheral blood samples, made up of about 40 ophthalmopathy patients, roughly 72 hyperthyroidism patients and roughly 17 progressor patients. The research as a whole found: Most expanded thyroid clonotypes (frequency above 0.001) were also found in blood, which suggests that blood repertoires may mirror thyroid immune responses. During validation, the model predicted progression to ophthalmopathy a median of about 5.9 months ahead of onset, with approximately 71% sensitivity and more than 72% specificity. A 13 V-J signature model separated ophthalmopathy from stable hyperthyroidism, with nearly 90% sensitivity and roughly 81% specificity in cross-validation and 80%/75% in testing. No statistical method was used to set the sample size in advance, and investigators knew the group allocation.

TCR beta CDR3 regions were amplified from RNA transcripts. A first-round RT-PCR of the TCR CDR3 used the HTBI primer set with the Qiagen OneStep RT-PCR kit. The libraries were constructed in a second round of multiplex PCR and then size-selected and purified. The libraries were sequenced on an Illumina HiSeq2000 using paired-end 100 bp reads. The paper's processing steps were these. SOAPnuke was used to process the raw data, removing reads that contained adapters or uncalled bases, had a mean Phred below 15, or lacked an exact match to the constant primer or identifier. High-quality paired reads were merged with COPE v1.2.5, and unique nucleotide sequences were defined as clonotypes. MiTCR v1.1 was used to align clonotypes to the IMGT TRBV, TRBD and TRBJ reference segments. The analysis included only V-J combinations with a frequency above 0.0001, which together covered roughly 99% of the repertoires. A TCS score was defined as the ratio of F50 (clonal expansion) to E x V (chaos), with BLOSUM62-based TCRdist applied between CDR3 peptides within each V-J. Welch's t-statistics and random forest reduced several hundred V-J features to 13, which were used in a naive Bayes classifier (R e1071). TCRdb applied fastp at Q25 and MiXCR to the public reads, then kept only in-frame beta chains. One record per CDR3 amino acid sequence lists the most common genes and DNA. The V and J calls shown here were made by TCRdb, not taken from the authors' results. The sample table contains hundreds of thousands of distinct CDR3 sequences; only one count was recorded for around 16% of them. The ten largest clonotypes hold 7.5% to 9% of the sample.

Graves' hyperthyroidism was defined as stable when no progression to ophthalmopathy occurred over 18 months of follow-up. Hyperthyroidism patients were aged 18 to 65 years and newly diagnosed, with disease duration of less than 2 months. Any patient with an uncontrolled infection, another autoimmune disease, pregnancy or lactation was excluded. Diagnoses were established on the basis of clinical symptoms, serum thyroxine and TRAb, thyroid ultrasound, and orbital computed tomography. PBMCs were separated from around 9.1 ml of fresh peripheral blood using Ficoll-Paque density gradient centrifugation. Total RNA was extracted with Trizol reagent, and quality was checked on an Agilent 2100 Bioanalyzer.

Here the chain combines TRBV20-1 and TRBJ2-3; tentative D gene TRBD1, with 6 bases matching. This TCR came from a woman aged 18 to 35 with Graves' hyperthyroidism. Source material: blood. The DNA sequence is as follows: TGCAGTGCTAGCCTCGCAGGGGCCCACGCAGATACGCAGTATTTT. Its coded protein is CSASLAGAHADTQYF.